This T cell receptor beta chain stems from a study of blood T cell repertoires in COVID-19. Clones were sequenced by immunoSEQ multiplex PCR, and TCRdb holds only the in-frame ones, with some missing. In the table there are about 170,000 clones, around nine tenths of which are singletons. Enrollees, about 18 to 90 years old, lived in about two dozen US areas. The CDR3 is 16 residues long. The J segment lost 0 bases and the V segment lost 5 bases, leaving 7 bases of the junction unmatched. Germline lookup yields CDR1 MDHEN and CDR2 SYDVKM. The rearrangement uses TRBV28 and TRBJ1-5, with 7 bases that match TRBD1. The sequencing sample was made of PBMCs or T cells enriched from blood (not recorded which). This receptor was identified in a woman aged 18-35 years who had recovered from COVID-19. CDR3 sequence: CASSPGTENSNQPQHF. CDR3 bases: TGTGCCAGCAGTCCGGGGACAGAGAATAGCAATCAGCCCCAGCATTTT.